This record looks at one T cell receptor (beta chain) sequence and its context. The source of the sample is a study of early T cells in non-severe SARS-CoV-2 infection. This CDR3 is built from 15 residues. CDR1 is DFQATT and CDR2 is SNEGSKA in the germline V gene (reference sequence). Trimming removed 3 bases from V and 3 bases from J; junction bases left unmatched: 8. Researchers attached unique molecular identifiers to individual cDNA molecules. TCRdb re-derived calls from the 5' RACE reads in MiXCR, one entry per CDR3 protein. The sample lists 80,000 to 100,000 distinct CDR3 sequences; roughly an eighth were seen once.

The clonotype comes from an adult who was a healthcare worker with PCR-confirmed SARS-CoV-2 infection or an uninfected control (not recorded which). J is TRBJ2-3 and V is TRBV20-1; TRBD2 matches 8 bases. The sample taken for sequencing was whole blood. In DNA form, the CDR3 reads TGCAGTGCTAGGAGTCCGGGAGGGGTTACAGATACGCAGTATTTT. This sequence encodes CSARSPGGVTDTQYF.